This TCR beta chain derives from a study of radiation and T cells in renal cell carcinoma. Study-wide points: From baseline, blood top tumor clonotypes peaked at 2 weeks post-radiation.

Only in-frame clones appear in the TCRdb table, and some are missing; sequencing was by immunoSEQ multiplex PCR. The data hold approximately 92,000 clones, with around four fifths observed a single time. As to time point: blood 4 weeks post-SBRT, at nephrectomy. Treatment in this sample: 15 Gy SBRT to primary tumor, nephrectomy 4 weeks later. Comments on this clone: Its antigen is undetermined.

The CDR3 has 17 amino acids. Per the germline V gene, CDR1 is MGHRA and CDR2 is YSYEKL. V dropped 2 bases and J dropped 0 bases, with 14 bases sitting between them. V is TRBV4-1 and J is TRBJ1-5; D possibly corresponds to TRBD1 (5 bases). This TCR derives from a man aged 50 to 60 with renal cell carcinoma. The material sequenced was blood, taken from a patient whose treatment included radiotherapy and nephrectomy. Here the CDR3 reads CASSQYQGLSSNQPQHF. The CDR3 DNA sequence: TGCGCCAGCAGCCAATATCAGGGCCTGAGTAGCAATCAGCCCCAGCATTTT.